The clone carrying this T cell receptor beta chain was seen a handful of times. Unique molecular identifiers (one per individual cDNA molecule) were attached. TCRdb reprocessed the 5' RACE reads with MiXCR, giving one entry per CDR3 protein. The sample holds roughly 60,000 distinct CDR3 sequences, 7.7% seen once. This record belongs to a study of early T cells in non-severe SARS-CoV-2 infection. Trimming stripped 0 bases from V and 4 bases from J, with 13 bases between. The CDR3 contains 15 residues. Germline V gives CDR1 LNHNV, CDR2 YYDKDF (reference sequence). Source material: whole blood. The chain has TRBV15 and TRBJ2-7, with D perhaps assigned TRBD1 or TRBD2 (5 bases each). The TCR was taken from an adult who was a healthcare worker with PCR-confirmed SARS-CoV-2 infection or an uninfected control (not recorded which). CDR3 sequence reads: CATSRERLAGYEQYF. The CDR3 DNA is TGTGCCACCAGCAGAGAGAGGCTAGCAGGGTACGAGCAGTACTTC. Filled out from reference TRBV15 and TRBJ2-7, the complete variable domain reads DAMVIQNPRYQVTQFGKPVTLSCSQTLNHNVMYWYQQKSSQAPKLLFHYYDKDFNNEADTPDNFQSRRPNTSFCFLDIRSPGLGDTAMYLCATSRERLAGYEQYFGPGTRLTVT.